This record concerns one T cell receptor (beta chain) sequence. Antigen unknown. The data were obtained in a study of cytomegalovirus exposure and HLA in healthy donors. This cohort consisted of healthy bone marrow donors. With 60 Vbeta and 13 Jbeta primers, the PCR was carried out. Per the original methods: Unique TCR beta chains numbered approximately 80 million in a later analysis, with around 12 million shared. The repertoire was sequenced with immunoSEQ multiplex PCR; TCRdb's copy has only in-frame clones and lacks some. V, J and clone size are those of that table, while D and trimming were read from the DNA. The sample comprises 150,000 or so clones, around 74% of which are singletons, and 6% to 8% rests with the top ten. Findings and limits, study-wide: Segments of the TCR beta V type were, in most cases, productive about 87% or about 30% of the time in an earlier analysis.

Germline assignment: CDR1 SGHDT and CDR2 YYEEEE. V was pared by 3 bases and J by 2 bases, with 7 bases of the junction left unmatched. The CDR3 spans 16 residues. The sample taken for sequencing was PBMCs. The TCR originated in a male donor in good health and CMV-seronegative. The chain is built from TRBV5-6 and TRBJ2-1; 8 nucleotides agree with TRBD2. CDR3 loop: CASSWTTSGPYNEQFF. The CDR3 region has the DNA TGTGCCAGCAGCTGGACTACTAGCGGCCCCTACAATGAGCAGTTCTTC.